This TCR beta chain originates from a study of OX40 agonist ivuxolimab in advanced cancers. The CDR3 length is 15 residues. V was trimmed by 6 bases and J by 1 base, leaving 15 bases between them. Germline loops: CDR1 MDHEN, CDR2 SYDVKM. TCRdb's table, derived via immunoSEQ multiplex PCR, lists solely in-frame clones and lacks some. In the table there are roughly 61,000 clones, around nine tenths of which are singletons. This sequence joins TRBV28 and TRBJ1-1; the D gene is possibly TRBD1 (6 bases). The source of this sequence is an adult with an advanced solid tumor such as melanoma, head and neck, liver or kidney cancer. Material: CD4+ or CD8+ T cells sorted from blood, obtained in a trial of the OX40 agonist ivuxolimab. This CDR3 is CASSPTGSKNTEAFF. The CDR3 coding sequence is TGTGCCAGCAGCCCAACAGGGTCCAAGAACACTGAAGCTTTCTTT. The full variable domain, with the rest looked up from reference TRBV28 and TRBJ1-1, is DVKVTQSSRYLVKRTGEKVFLECVQDMDHENMFWYRQDPGLGLRLIYFSYDVKMKEKGDIPEGYSVSREKKERFSLILESASTNQTSMYLCASSPTGSKNTEAFFGQGTRLTVV.